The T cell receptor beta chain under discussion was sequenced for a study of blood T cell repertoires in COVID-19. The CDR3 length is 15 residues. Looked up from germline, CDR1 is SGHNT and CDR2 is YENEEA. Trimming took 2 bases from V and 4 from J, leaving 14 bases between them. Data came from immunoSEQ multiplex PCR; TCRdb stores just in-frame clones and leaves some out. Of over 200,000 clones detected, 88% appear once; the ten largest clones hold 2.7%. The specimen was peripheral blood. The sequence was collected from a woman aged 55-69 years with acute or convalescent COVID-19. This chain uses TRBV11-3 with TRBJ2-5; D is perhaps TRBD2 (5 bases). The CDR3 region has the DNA TGTGCCAGCAGCTTACGGGGATTTGAAGGAGAGACCCAGTACTTC. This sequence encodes CASSLRGFEGETQYF.